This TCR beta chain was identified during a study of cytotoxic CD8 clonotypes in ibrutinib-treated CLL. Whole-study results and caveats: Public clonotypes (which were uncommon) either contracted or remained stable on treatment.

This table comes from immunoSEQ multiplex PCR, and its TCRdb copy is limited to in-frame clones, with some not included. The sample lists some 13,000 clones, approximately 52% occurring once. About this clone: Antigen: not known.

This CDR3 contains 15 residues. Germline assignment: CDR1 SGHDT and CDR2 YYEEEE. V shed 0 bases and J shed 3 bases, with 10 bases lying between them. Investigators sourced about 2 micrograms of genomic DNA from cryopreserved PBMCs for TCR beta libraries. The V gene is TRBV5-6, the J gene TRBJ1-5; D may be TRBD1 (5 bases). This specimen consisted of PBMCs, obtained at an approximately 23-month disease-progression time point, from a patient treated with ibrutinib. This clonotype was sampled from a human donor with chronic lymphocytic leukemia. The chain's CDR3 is CASSLGQLNNQPQHF. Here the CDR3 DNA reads TGTGCCAGCAGCTTGGGACAGTTAAACAATCAGCCCCAGCATTTT.